These 28 T cell receptor beta chains came from one sample sequenced in a study of control samples from healthy donors and cancer patients. Using immunoSEQ multiplex PCR, the repertoire was profiled, and TCRdb retains in-frame clones only, with some absent. The profile shows just under 100,000 clones, 93% of them singletons. The sample consisted of blood. The receptors stem from a man younger than 35 in good health.

V is TRBV6-4 and J is TRBJ1-2; D may be TRBD1 (6 bases). The CDR3 covers 12 residues. CDR1 and CDR2 (germline): MRHNA, SNTAGT. The CDR3 is CAGGAANYGYTF. CDR3 bases: TGTGCAGGGGGGGCGGCTAACTATGGCTACACCTTC.

The V and J genes are TRBV25-1 and TRBJ1-4, with a tentative D call TRBD1 (6 bases). This CDR3 is 15 amino acids long. Germline loops: CDR1 MGHDK, CDR2 SYGVNS. The V gene lost 7 bases and the J gene lost 8 bases, with 20 bases spanning the gap. The CDR3 loop reads CASTFYGRGGEKLFF. The CDR3 nucleotides are TGTGCCAGCACGTTCTACGGCAGGGGAGGCGAAAAACTGTTTTTT.

This rearrangement joins TRBV5-8 to TRBJ2-7, with 13 bases identical to TRBD2. Unmatched junction bases numbered 9, after V lost 3 bases and J lost 3 bases. Per germline, CDR1 SGHTS and CDR2 YDEGEE. This CDR3 region has 17 residues. The CDR3 DNA follows: TGTGCCAGCAGCTCGATGACGACTAGCGGGAGGCGCTACGAGCAGTACTTC. Its protein product is CASSSMTTSGRRYEQYF.

There are a few counts of this clone. The chain employs TRBV6-5 and TRBJ1-1; D unresolved. Germline CDR1 MNHEY, CDR2 SVGAGI. The V and J ends lost 3 bases and 4 bases respectively, with 15 bases between them. The CDR3 has 15 amino acids. Here the CDR3 DNA reads TGTGCCAGCAGTTATTTATTCACTGTGGGCACTGAAGCTTTCTTT. Translation gives CASSYLFTVGTEAFF.

This chain uses TRBV7-9 with TRBJ1-2; 7 nucleotides line up with TRBD1. Germline values: CDR1 SEHNR, CDR2 FQNEAQ (reference sequence). This CDR3 contains 13 residues. V was clipped by 4 bases and J by 5 bases; unmatched bases: 4. The CDR3 region is CASSSRGLYGYTF. The CDR3 DNA follows: TGTGCCAGCAGCTCCAGGGGGTTGTATGGCTACACCTTC.

V gene TRBV11-2 combines with J gene TRBJ1-1; D unclear. Trimming took off 3 bases at V and 1 base at J, with 12 bases between the two ends. This CDR3 region has 15 residues. Looked up from germline, CDR1 is SGHAT and CDR2 is FQNNGV. This CDR3 is CASSLVAAWNTEAFF. The CDR3 DNA sequence: TGTGCCAGCAGCTTGGTGGCAGCTTGGAACACTGAAGCTTTCTTT.

The table lists this clone with a count of one. The chain uses TRBV6-1 and TRBJ1-4; TRBD1 matches 9 bases. The germline gives CDR1 MNHNS, CDR2 SASEGT. The junction had 8 bases not matched to a gene; V was cut back by 2 bases and J by 7 bases. The CDR3 has 16 amino acids. The CDR3 here is CASSESTGTGSEKLFF. Written as DNA, the CDR3 is TGTGCCAGCAGTGAATCGACCGGGACAGGGTCTGAAAAACTGTTTTTT.

This clone was observed once. This rearrangement joins TRBV11-1 to TRBJ1-1; no clear D. V lost 5 bases to trimming and J lost 0 bases, with 7 bases between them. The CDR3 has 13 residues. Germline loops: CDR1 SGHAT, CDR2 FQDESV (reference sequence). For the CDR3, the DNA is TGTGCCAGCAGCCGAAAAATGAACACTGAAGCTTTCTTT. Translated, it gives CASSRKMNTEAFF.

V and J are TRBV15 and TRBJ2-1; 10 nucleotides match TRBD2. With V trimmed by 7 bases and J by 6 bases, 6 bases remained unmatched. CDR1 is LNHNV, CDR2 YYDKDF, per germline (reference sequence). The CDR3 loop spans 14 amino acids. The CDR3: CATIPLAGSNEQFF. DNA of the CDR3: TGTGCCACCATCCCACTAGCGGGGTCCAATGAGCAGTTCTTC.

J is TRBJ1-2 and V is TRBV30; TRBD1 might be the D (5 bases). The CDR3 is 11 amino acids. Germline CDR1 reads GTSNPN; CDR2 reads SVGIG (reference sequence). V lost 5 bases, J lost 8 bases, and 12 bases lay in between. The CDR3 DNA reads as TGTGCCTGGGGTGGGGCAGGGGGCTACACCTTC. It specifies CAWGGAGGYTF.

The chain joins TRBV19 to TRBJ1-1; D perhaps matches TRBD1 (5 bases). Germline CDR1 and CDR2: LNHDA and SQIVND (reference sequence). CDR3 length: 13 residues. Trimming took 7 bases from V and 4 from J, leaving 13 bases between them. Written as DNA, the CDR3 is TGTGCCAGTATCATAGGCGGGGGCACTGAAGCTTTCTTT. This sequence encodes CASIIGGGTEAFF. Drawing the rest from reference TRBV19 and TRBJ1-1, the complete variable domain is DGGITQSPKYLFRKEGQNVTLSCEQNLNHDAMYWYRQDPGQGLRLIYYSQIVNDFQKGDIAEGYSVSREKKESFPLTVTSAQKNPTAFYLCASIIGGGTEAFFGQGTRLTVV.

The chain combines TRBV27 with TRBJ2-3; the match to TRBD2 covers 9 bases. Germline CDR1 and CDR2: MNHEY and SMNVEV (reference sequence). Losses at the gene ends were 5 bases for V and 4 bases for J; bases not matched to a gene: 10. The CDR3 extends over 16 amino acids. The CDR3 DNA is TGTGCCAGCAGTCCGGATCCAGCGGGAGGAGCAGATACGCAGTATTTT. Its protein is CASSPDPAGGADTQYF.

The chain is built from TRBV11-2 and TRBJ2-3; 12 positions match TRBD2. The CDR3 runs 15 residues. V was pared by 6 bases and J by 9 bases, with 10 bases of the junction left unmatched. Germline V CDR1 and CDR2: SGHAT, FQNNGV. CDR3 in amino acids: CASSLAGGLEGTQYF. The CDR3 DNA reads as TGTGCCAGCAGTCTAGCGGGGGGGCTGGAGGGGACGCAGTATTTT.

The V gene is TRBV27, the J gene TRBJ2-3; D remains ambiguous. Germline values: CDR1 MNHEY, CDR2 SMNVEV (reference sequence). Trimming took 3 bases from V and 5 from J, leaving 6 bases between them. This CDR3 comprises 12 residues. DNA for the CDR3: TGTGCCAGCAGTTTTAATGGAGATACGCAGTATTTT. Protein product: CASSFNGDTQYF.

The rearrangement joins TRBV6-2 or TRBV6-3 to TRBJ1-1; D not resolved. From germline, CDR1 is MNHEY and CDR2 SVGEGT. The germline V and J ends were trimmed by 0 bases and 4 bases, with 9 bases remaining between them. The CDR3 loop spans 14 amino acids. The CDR3 region is CASSYSSDTTEAFF. The CDR3 DNA follows: TGTGCCAGCAGTTACTCCTCGGATACCACTGAAGCTTTCTTT.

This chain connects TRBV29-1 to TRBJ1-1; 9 nucleotides align to TRBD1. The CDR3 covers 13 residues. J lost 5 bases, V lost 5 bases, and 6 bases had no gene match. Germline V gene data show CDR1 as SQVTM and CDR2 as ANQGSEA. CDR3 coding DNA: TGCAGCGTTCTTGAGACAGGGGGAACTGAAGCTTTCTTT. It specifies CSVLETGGTEAFF. The variable domain in full, with the rest retrieved from reference TRBV29-1 and TRBJ1-1, is SAVISQKPSRDICQRGTSLTIQCQVDSQVTMMFWYRQQPGQSLTLIATANQGSEATYESGFVIDKFPISRPNLTFSTLTVSNMSPEDSSIYLCSVLETGGTEAFFGQGTRLTVV.

The rearrangement uses TRBV5-5 and TRBJ2-7, with 8 bases identical to TRBD2. The length of the CDR3 is 15 residues. Unmatched junction bases numbered 9, after V lost 6 bases and J lost 1 base. Germline V gene data show CDR1 as SGHKS and CDR2 as YYEKEE (reference sequence). The CDR3 DNA follows: TGTGCCAGCACCAGAGGCGGGGGGTTATCCTACGAGCAGTACTTC. Protein sequence: CASTRGGGLSYEQYF.

The sample holds one count of this clone. The genes are TRBV27 and TRBJ1-1, with D perhaps TRBD1 (6 bases). In germline, CDR1 is MNHEY, CDR2 SMNVEV (reference sequence). The length of the CDR3 is 14 residues. The V and J ends lost 6 bases and 3 bases respectively, with 14 bases between them. The DNA of the CDR3 is TGTGCCAGCAGACCTGGGGGGGCGCACACTGAAGCTTTCTTT. It yields the protein CASRPGGAHTEAFF.

This clone appeared once. The V call is TRBV5-5, the J call TRBJ1-1; 9 bases are shared with TRBD1. CDR1 SGHKS and CDR2 YYEKEE come from the germline V gene (reference sequence). V gave up 2 bases and J gave up 5 bases; unmatched junction bases: 10. This CDR3 contains 16 residues. The CDR3, as DNA: TGTGCCAGCAGCTTAACAGGGGGCAGGAGTTATACTGAAGCTTTCTTT. Amino acids: CASSLTGGRSYTEAFF. The full variable domain, in which reference TRBV5-5 and TRBJ1-1 provide the parts outside the CDR3, is DAGVTQSPTHLIKTRGQQVTLRCSPISGHKSVSWYQQVLGQGPQFIFQYYEKEERGRGNFPDRFSARQFPNYSSELNVNALLLGDSALYLCASSLTGGRSYTEAFFGQGTRLTVV.

The CDR3 bases are TGTGCCAGCAGCCCTGACAGTTACGGGGAGCTGTTTTTT. This sequence encodes CASSPDSYGELFF. V gene TRBV4-2 combines with J gene TRBJ2-2, with D possibly being TRBD1 (5 bases). Trimming took 4 bases from V and 7 from J, leaving 10 bases between them. This CDR3 contains 13 residues. Germline loops: CDR1 LGHNA, CDR2 YNFKEQ.

J is TRBJ1-1 and V is TRBV10-3, with 8 nucleotides matching TRBD1. V dropped 3 bases and J dropped 6; count of bases not matched to a gene: 18. CDR3 size: 18 residues. The germline gives CDR1 ENHRY, CDR2 SYGVKD. Written as DNA, the CDR3 is TGTGCCATCAGTGACCCGGACAGGGCAGGCCTTAGGGGTTCTGAAGCTTTCTTT. This codes for CAISDPDRAGLRGSEAFF.

V gene TRBV19 combines with J gene TRBJ1-2; D is perhaps TRBD1 (5 bases). This CDR3 is built from 15 residues. V was shortened by 5 bases and J by 8 bases, with 21 bases between the two germline ends. CDR1 and CDR2 (germline): LNHDA, SQIVND (reference sequence). CDR3 residues: CASSPMGTYGGGYTF. As DNA, the CDR3 is TGTGCCAGTAGTCCAATGGGGACTTACGGAGGGGGCTACACCTTC.

The J gene is TRBJ1-1, the V gene TRBV7-9; no clear D gene. V was shortened by 3 bases and J by 1 base, with 9 bases between the two germline ends. This CDR3 has 14 residues. The V gene's germline CDR1 is SEHNR and CDR2 FQNEAQ (reference sequence). As DNA, the CDR3 is TGTGCCAGCAGCTTCCACGCGACGAACACTGAAGCTTTCTTT. It translates to CASSFHATNTEAFF.

The V and J genes are TRBV6-2 or TRBV6-3 and TRBJ2-2; D not certain. V lost 6 bases to trimming and J lost 16 bases, with 15 bases between them. CDR3 length: 11 amino acids. Looked up from germline, CDR1 is MNHEY and CDR2 is SVGEGT. In DNA form, the CDR3 reads TGTGCCAGCAGCCGTGCCGGGCATACGTTTTTT. Translated, it gives CASSRAGHTFF.

The chain links TRBV12-3 or TRBV12-4 to TRBJ1-2; unclear D gene. Trimming removed 7 bases at V and 8 bases at J, with 14 bases between. The CDR3 contains 12 residues. The CDR3 bases are TGTGCCAGCAACCTAGACCAGATGGGCTACACCTTC. Translating it yields CASNLDQMGYTF.

V is TRBV27 and J is TRBJ2-6; D is undetermined. There are 16 residues in the CDR3. Deletions cut 4 bases from V and 0 bases from J, with 10 bases between. Germline assignment: CDR1 MNHEY and CDR2 SMNVEV (reference sequence). For the CDR3, the DNA is TGTGCCAGCAGTTCCGACCCTCCCTCTGGGGCCAACGTCCTGACTTTC. It yields the protein CASSSDPPSGANVLTF.

This clone was observed a single time. J is TRBJ1-4 and V is TRBV2; D ambiguous. The CDR3 is 17 amino acids. Germline assignment: CDR1 SNHLY and CDR2 FYNNEI. Trimming took 2 bases from V and 2 from J, leaving 15 bases between them. CDR3 coding DNA: TGTGCCAGCAGTGAATTTGCGGCGGTGGTTACTAATGAAAAACTGTTTTTT. This gives the protein CASSEFAAVVTNEKLFF.

The rearrangement links TRBV7-9 to TRBJ2-3, with 9 bases matching TRBD2. Looked up from germline, CDR1 is SEHNR and CDR2 is FQNEAQ (reference sequence). This CDR3 has 16 residues. V was pared by 4 bases and J by 5 bases, with 10 bases of the junction left unmatched. Here the CDR3 reads CASSSRLAEGGDTQYF. The CDR3, as DNA: TGTGCCAGCAGCTCCAGACTAGCGGAGGGGGGAGATACGCAGTATTTT.